A single T cell receptor beta chain is shown here with its context. No antigen is known for it. Naive CD8 cells lacked CD45RO, underwent positive selection for CCR7 and left out terminally differentiated effector memory CD45RA+ cells. Every donor, a Caucasian adult, lived in Nashville, Tennessee. These data are taken from a study of shared clonotypes between healthy human individuals. TCRdb's copy holds only in-frame clones and misses some; the assay was immunoSEQ multiplex PCR. The sample yields 1.5 million to 2.5 million clones, approximately 94% seen once. V dropped 8 bases and J dropped 4; count of bases not matched to a gene: 7. CDR3 length equals 13 residues. Germline CDR1 is MNHEY and CDR2 is SMNVEV (reference sequence). Notes on the study in general: Only blood was sampled, and tissue TCR repertoires likely differ from blood ones.

The receptor comes from a young man in good health. This chain uses TRBV27 with TRBJ2-7; 8 nucleotides line up with TRBD2. The sequenced sample was naive CD8+ T cells sorted from blood. The CDR3 bases are TGTGCCAGCCGGGGGGGGGCCGGATACGAGCAGTACTTC. Translating it yields CASRGGAGYEQYF.